This T cell receptor beta chain was observed in a study of T cells in Graves' hyperthyroidism and ophthalmopathy. Study-level information: The blood sample was taken at first diagnosis, before treatment began.

General study points: Model predictions of ophthalmopathy came a median 6.5 months before onset.

CDR1 is DFQATT and CDR2 is SNEGSKA in the germline V gene (reference sequence). The V and J ends lost 1 base and 0 bases respectively, with 4 bases between them. This CDR3 comprises 13 residues. RNA transcripts gave rise to amplified TCR beta CDR3 regions. When the TCR CDR3 underwent first-round RT-PCR, the HTBI primer set was used. A single record per CDR3 protein comes from TCRdb applying MiXCR to the multiplex PCR reads. The sample has about 600,000 distinct CDR3 sequences; about 14% are singletons. The sample holds many counts of this clonotype. The antigen is unknown. Uncontrolled infection, other autoimmune disease, pregnancy or lactation disqualified patients from enrolment. Fresh 10 ml peripheral blood yielded PBMCs.

The chain has TRBV20-1 and TRBJ2-1; D gene uncertain. The receptor was isolated from a woman aged 45 to 65 with Graves' ophthalmopathy. Material for sequencing was blood. The CDR3 is CSARGASYNEQFF. As DNA, the CDR3 is TGCAGTGCTAGAGGGGCCTCCTACAATGAGCAGTTCTTC.